Described below is a single TCR beta chain sequence and its context. Its antigen is still unknown. This sample stems from a study of CD8 T cells in Susac syndrome. Study conclusions and caveats: The authors found some 15 Susac-specific public clones in total CD8+ repertoires and five or six in CD8+ TEMRA repertoires. TCR sequencing and HLA analysis covered a relatively small number of individuals.

Reverse transcription of about 0.5 to 1 ug RNA was carried out with random hexamers. The method of amplification for TCR beta CDR3 was immunoSEQ multiplex PCR, covering 54 Vbeta and 13 Jbeta. MiXCR was run by TCRdb on the immunoSEQ multiplex PCR reads, yielding one entry per CDR3 protein. The profile covers about 130,000 distinct CDR3 sequences, with 90% to 95% appearing a single time and around 0.21% taken by the ten largest. Recently defined diagnostic criteria classed the Susac syndrome patients as definite or probable. This CDR3 region has 14 residues. V lost 4 bases and J lost 7; bases outside the gene matches: 5. Germline CDR1 reads SEHNR; CDR2 reads FQNEAQ (reference sequence).

Sequencing used CD8+ T cells from PBMCs. The chain carries TRBV7-9 and TRBJ1-5; 9 bases are a match to TRBD1. The sequence was collected from a human donor with Susac syndrome. The CDR3 DNA reads as TGTGCCAGCAGCTCCCCGGGACAGGGCCAGCCCCAGCATTTT. Translating gives CASSSPGQGQPQHF.